This is a list of T cell receptor beta chains from one sample in a study of cytomegalovirus exposure and HLA in healthy donors. Measured with immunoSEQ multiplex PCR; TCRdb has only the in-frame clones, and not every one. Here the sample spans around 90,000 clones, roughly four fifths being singletons. Input material: PBMCs. The receptors were gathered from a human donor in good health. Each CDR3 is given without its conserved first and last residue.

TRBV19	TRBJ2-5	ASRGLAGVTGETQY
TRBV27	TRBJ2-1	ASSLVGRAHNEQF
TRBV19	TRBJ1-1	ASSNGGGTEAF
TRBV29-1	TRBJ2-6	SVRGQGRTGANVLT
TRBV2	TRBJ2-7	ASFDFTGAFNEQY
TRBV27	TRBJ1-1	ASSQEAGQGGEAF
TRBV2	TRBJ1-5	ASSTGVVNQPQH
TRBV27	TRBJ2-7	ASSVTSGAYEQY
TRBV7-9	TRBJ1-4	ASSLQPGVEKLF
TRBV9	TRBJ2-1	ASSASSGRDNEQF
TRBV9	TRBJ2-2	ASSEKGRAGELF
TRBV29-1	TRBJ2-6	SVDRGGGANVLT
TRBV7-8	TRBJ2-5	ASSSRWTQETQY
TRBV28	TRBJ1-5	ASSTFVGQNQPQH
TRBV18	TRBJ2-3	ASSPTSGGTDTQY
TRBV10-3	TRBJ2-5	AISEFSGTQETQY
TRBV27	TRBJ2-1	ASSLSASDWWNEQF
TRBV6-5	TRBJ1-2	ASSFLDKNYGYT
TRBV5-4	TRBJ2-7	ASSLSAGGTYEQY
TRBV29-1	TRBJ2-3	SVEDRVRTDTQY
TRBV7-9	TRBJ1-2	ASSLDRSEGGYT
TRBV18	TRBJ2-7	ASSGGTGGYEQY
TRBV10-3	TRBJ2-7	AIKNTGGSYEQY
TRBV7-9	TRBJ1-5	ASSLGGQGGYSNQPQH
TRBV13	TRBJ1-5	ASSRNGGAGQPQH
TRBV7-9	TRBJ2-5	ASRSPWSETQY
TRBV9	TRBJ1-3	ASSGQVGSGNTIY
TRBV5-1	TRBJ2-3	ASSRTSGETDTQY
TRBV7-6	TRBJ2-7	ASSPYRDHPYEQY
TRBV5-6	TRBJ1-3	ASSWQGDTIY
TRBV19	TRBJ2-2	ASSVEGHNTGELF
TRBV7-2	TRBJ2-7	ASRDKISYSYEQY
TRBV2	TRBJ2-7	ASSEFNLPGQGPHEQY
TRBV27	TRBJ2-5	ASSSRLAETQY
TRBV18	TRBJ1-2	ASSTQPAGGDFYT
TRBV5-8	TRBJ2-5	ASSPPWAGSETQY
TRBV5-1	TRBJ2-7	ASRRTSGQYEQY
TRBV7-9	TRBJ2-3	ASSPDLGQRTDTQY
TRBV5-4	TRBJ2-3	ASSFRGVTDTQY
TRBV6-6	TRBJ2-7	ASSYLDRSYEQY
TRBV25-1	TRBJ2-7	ASSRTGVTYEQY
TRBV27	TRBJ1-1	ASSPQAGGTEAF
TRBV7-9	TRBJ2-7	ASSLAPRDYEQY
TRBV5-1	TRBJ1-5	ASGERGGKPQH
TRBV10-3	TRBJ2-1	AISDRRAGDYHNEQF
TRBV19	TRBJ2-1	ASRLVGARDEQF
TRBV2	TRBJ2-7	ASSEALGKLKSYEQY
TRBV14	TRBJ2-7	ASSQALAGRSYEQY
TRBV19	TRBJ1-1	ASSPVRQGNTEAF
TRBV4-3	TRBJ2-7	ASSQDLLAGGHHEQY
TRBV4-1	TRBJ2-5	ASSQGFAGSRETQY
TRBV4-1	TRBJ1-3	ASRDTVRLTGNTIY
TRBV9	TRBJ2-3	ASSATGFRTDTQY
TRBV28	TRBJ1-5	ASRPQGFQPQH